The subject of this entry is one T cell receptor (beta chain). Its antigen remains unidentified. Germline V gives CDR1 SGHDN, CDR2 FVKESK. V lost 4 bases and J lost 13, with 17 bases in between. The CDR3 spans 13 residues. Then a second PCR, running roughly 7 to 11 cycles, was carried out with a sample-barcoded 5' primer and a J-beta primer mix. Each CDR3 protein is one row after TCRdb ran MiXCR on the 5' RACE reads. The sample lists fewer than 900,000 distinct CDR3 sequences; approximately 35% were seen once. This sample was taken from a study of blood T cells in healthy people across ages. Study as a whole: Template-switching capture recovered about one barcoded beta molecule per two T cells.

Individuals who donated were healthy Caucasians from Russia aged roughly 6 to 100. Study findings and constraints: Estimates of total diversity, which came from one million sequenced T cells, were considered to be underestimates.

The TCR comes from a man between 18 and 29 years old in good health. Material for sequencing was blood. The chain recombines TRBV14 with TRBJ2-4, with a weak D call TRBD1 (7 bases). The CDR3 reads CASSPYLRGEQYF. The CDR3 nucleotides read TGTGCCAGCAGCCCTTACCTCAGGGGGGAGCAGTACTTC.